Listed below are T cell receptor beta chains from one sample, sequenced in a study of identifying expanded T cells in peripheral blood. Sequencing used immunoSEQ multiplex PCR; TCRdb keeps in-frame clones, though not all of them. The sample records about 94,000 clones, 70% to 90% being singletons. The sequenced sample consisted of blood. The source is a person aged 18 to 70 in good health. Both conserved end residues are part of each CDR3. Each record gives: J gene, clone size, V gene, D gene, CDR3 protein, CDR3 DNA. D genes are given only for firm matches. Clone size is given for some rows only: seen once, a few or many times, or a class if the clone is expanded.

>TRBJ2-1|NA|TRBV4-1|NA
CASSPKGLQNNEQFF
TGCGCCAGCAGCCCCAAGGGGCTGCAGAACAATGAGCAGTTCTTC
>TRBJ2-1|NA|TRBV19|NA
CASSAGLTSSYNEQFF
TGTGCCAGTAGCGCGGGACTGACGAGCTCCTACAATGAGCAGTTCTTC
>TRBJ2-7|NA|TRBV15|NA
CATSAGPSDGEQYF
TGTGCCACCAGCGCCGGGCCCTCTGATGGCGAGCAGTACTTC
>TRBJ1-4|NA|TRBV2|TRBD1
CASSQRQGAGNEKLFF
TGTGCCAGCAGTCAGAGACAGGGGGCCGGTAATGAAAAACTGTTTTTT
>TRBJ1-1|NA|TRBV7-6|NA
CASSLGGGLGTEAFF
TGTGCCAGCAGCTTAGGGGGAGGGTTGGGAACTGAAGCTTTCTTT
>TRBJ1-5|NA|TRBV9|NA
CASSVWGGNQPQHF
TGTGCCAGCAGCGTGTGGGGTGGCAATCAGCCCCAGCATTTT
>TRBJ2-2|NA|TRBV7-9|NA
CASSSIRTGELFF
TGTGCCAGCAGCTCTATTCGCACCGGGGAGCTGTTTTTT
>TRBJ1-5|NA|TRBV19|TRBD1
CASSTGQGVSQPQHF
TGTGCCAGTAGTACAGGACAGGGGGTTAGTCAGCCCCAGCATTTT
>TRBJ1-1|NA|TRBV29-1|NA
CSATTGLGAFF
TGCAGCGCCACTACAGGGTTGGGAGCTTTCTTT
>TRBJ1-5|NA|TRBV5-1|TRBD1
CASSVGTGYHQPQHF
TGCGCCAGCAGCGTCGGGACAGGGTACCATCAGCCCCAGCATTTT
>TRBJ1-3|NA|TRBV6-6|NA
CASSPYSGSSGNTIYF
TGTGCCAGCAGTCCTTACTCCGGCAGCTCTGGAAACACCATATATTTT
>TRBJ2-1|NA|TRBV19|NA
CASSYGETNEQFF
TGTGCCAGTAGTTACGGGGAAACTAATGAGCAGTTCTTC
>TRBJ1-1|once|TRBV14|TRBD1
CASSQILQGDTEAFF
TGTGCCAGCAGCCAGATTTTACAGGGGGACACTGAAGCTTTCTTT
>TRBJ2-7|few|TRBV13|TRBD1
CASSFIYPGQEAYEQYF
TGTGCCAGCAGCTTTATCTACCCGGGACAGGAAGCCTACGAGCAGTACTTC
>TRBJ1-3|NA|TRBV30|NA
CAWRGGFSSGNTIYF
TGTGCCTGGAGGGGGGGCTTCAGCTCTGGAAACACCATATATTTT
>TRBJ1-1|NA|TRBV19|TRBD1
CASSLGTAPKNTEAFF
TGTGCCAGTAGTCTCGGGACAGCTCCAAAAAACACTGAAGCTTTCTTT
>TRBJ2-7|NA|TRBV14|NA
CASSQGTTGSKYF
TGTGCCAGCAGCCAAGGGACTACGGGGTCCAAGTACTTC
>TRBJ2-1|NA|TRBV7-8|NA
CASSLYASPEYNEQFF
TGTGCCAGCAGCTTATACGCTAGTCCCGAGTACAATGAGCAGTTCTTC
>TRBJ1-3|NA|TRBV6-6|TRBD1
CASSYSGTGSGNTIYF
TGTGCCAGCAGTTACTCAGGGACAGGGTCCGGAAACACCATATATTTT
>TRBJ2-5|NA|TRBV30|TRBD2
CAWKLAGGKTQYF
TGTGCCTGGAAGCTGGCGGGGGGGAAGACCCAGTACTTC
>TRBJ1-6|few|TRBV2|NA
CASSLGPHARSYNSPLHF
TGTGCCAGCAGCCTCGGGCCACACGCCAGGTCCTATAATTCACCCCTCCACTTT
>TRBJ1-1|NA|TRBV10-3|NA
CAISESAARNTEAFF
TGTGCCATCAGTGAGTCGGCCGCTCGCAACACTGAAGCTTTCTTT
>TRBJ1-2|NA|TRBV29-1|NA
CSVIPPKRGYGYTF
TGCAGCGTCATCCCCCCCAAGAGAGGCTATGGCTACACCTTC
>TRBJ2-1|NA|TRBV9|TRBD2
CASSVGGSGITNEQFF
TGTGCCAGCAGCGTAGGGGGTAGCGGGATTACCAATGAGCAGTTCTTC